The source of this T cell receptor beta chain is a study of CD8+ T cells in alopecia areata. Study as a whole: The drug, oral tofacitinib, was given to treated patients at 5 to 10 mg twice daily.

Sequencing relied on a cDNA template that was reverse transcribed from extracted RNA. Data came from immunoSEQ multiplex PCR; TCRdb stores just in-frame clones and leaves some out. The repertoire holds over 85,000 clones, with about 58% as singletons. Whole-study results and caveats: Tofacitinib significantly reduced both scalp clonality and expanded CD8+ clones among the top 100.

Notes on this clone: What it binds is not known.

The treatment denotes: oral pan-JAK inhibitor, 5-10 mg twice daily. PBMCs provided sorted CD4+ and CD8+ T cells. The CDR3 is 11 amino acids. Germline lookup yields CDR1 GTSNPN and CDR2 SVGIG (reference sequence). The ends were cut back, 8 bases at V and 1 base at J, with 9 bases in the middle. Source: CD8+ T cells sorted from blood, taken at week 4, from a patient treated with tofacitinib. This chain joins TRBV30 and TRBJ2-7; maybe TRBD1 (6 bases). This sequence was found in a human donor with alopecia areata. This chain's CDR3 is CAIGTSYEQYF. As DNA, the CDR3 is TGTGCCATAGGGACATCCTACGAGCAGTACTTC.